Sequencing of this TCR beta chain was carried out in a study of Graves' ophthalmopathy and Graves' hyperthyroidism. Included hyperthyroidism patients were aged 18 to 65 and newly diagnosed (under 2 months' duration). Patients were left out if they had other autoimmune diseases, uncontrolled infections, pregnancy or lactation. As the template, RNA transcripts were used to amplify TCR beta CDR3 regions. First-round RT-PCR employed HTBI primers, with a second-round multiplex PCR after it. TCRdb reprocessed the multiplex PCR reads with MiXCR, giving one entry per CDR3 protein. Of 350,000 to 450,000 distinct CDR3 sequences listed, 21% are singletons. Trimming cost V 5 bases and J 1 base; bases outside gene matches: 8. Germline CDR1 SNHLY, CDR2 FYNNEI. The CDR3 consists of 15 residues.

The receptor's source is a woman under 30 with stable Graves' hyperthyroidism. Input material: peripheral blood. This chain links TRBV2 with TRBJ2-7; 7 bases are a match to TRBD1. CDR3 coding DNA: TGTGCCAGCAGTCGGAGTAGGGACAGTTCCTACGAGCAGTACTTC. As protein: CASSRSRDSSYEQYF.